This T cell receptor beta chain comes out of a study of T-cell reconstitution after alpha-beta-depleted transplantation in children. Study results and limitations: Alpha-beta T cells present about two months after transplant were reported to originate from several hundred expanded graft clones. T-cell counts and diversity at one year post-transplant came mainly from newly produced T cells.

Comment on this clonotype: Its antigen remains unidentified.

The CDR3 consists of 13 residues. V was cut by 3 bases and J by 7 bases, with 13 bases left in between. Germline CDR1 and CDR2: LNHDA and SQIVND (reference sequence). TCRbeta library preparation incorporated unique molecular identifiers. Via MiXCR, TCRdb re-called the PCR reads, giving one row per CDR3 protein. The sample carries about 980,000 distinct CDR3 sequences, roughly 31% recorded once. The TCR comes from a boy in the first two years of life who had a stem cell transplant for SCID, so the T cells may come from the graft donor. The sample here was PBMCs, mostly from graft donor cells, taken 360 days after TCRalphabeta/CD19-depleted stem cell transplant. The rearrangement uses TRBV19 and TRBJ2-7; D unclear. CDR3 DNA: TGTGCCAGTAGTATTCTGGAGAGTTCTGAGCAGTACTTC. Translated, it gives CASSILESSEQYF.